This TCR beta chain emerged from a study of T cell repertoires in cytomegalovirus infection. Across the study: Public TCR beta signatures were indicative of both CMV infection and a matching HLA type. Study-wide points: Summed frequency of shared TCR beta families picked out CMV carriers who also had the relevant HLA. HLA-C-restricted CMV clonotypes gave the most frequent clonotype in two of eight donors.

Via MiXCR, TCRdb re-called the reads, giving one row per CDR3 protein. The sample yields some 240,000 distinct CDR3 sequences, 17% seen once. This clonotype was recorded a few times. Its antigen remains unidentified. CDR1 is LNHDA, CDR2 SQIVND, per germline (reference sequence). This CDR3 is built from 15 residues. Between the trimmed V and J ends, which lost 7 bases and 5 bases, there was a span of 18 bases. Sequencing was done on a sample of CD8+ T cells from PBMCs. The TCR originated in a human donor in good health (CMV status not recorded). Some clones in this sample may be carry-over from other donors' samples. The chain carries TRBV19 and TRBJ1-5, with D possibly matching TRBD1 (6 bases). The DNA of the CDR3 is TGTGCCAGTAACATGGACAGTGCCGCGGATCAGCCCCAGCATTTT. Residues: CASNMDSAADQPQHF. Variable domain in full (rest from reference TRBV19 and TRBJ1-5): DGGITQSPKYLFRKEGQNVTLSCEQNLNHDAMYWYRQDPGQGLRLIYYSQIVNDFQKGDIAEGYSVSREKKESFPLTVTSAQKNPTAFYLCASNMDSAADQPQHFGDGTRLSIL.